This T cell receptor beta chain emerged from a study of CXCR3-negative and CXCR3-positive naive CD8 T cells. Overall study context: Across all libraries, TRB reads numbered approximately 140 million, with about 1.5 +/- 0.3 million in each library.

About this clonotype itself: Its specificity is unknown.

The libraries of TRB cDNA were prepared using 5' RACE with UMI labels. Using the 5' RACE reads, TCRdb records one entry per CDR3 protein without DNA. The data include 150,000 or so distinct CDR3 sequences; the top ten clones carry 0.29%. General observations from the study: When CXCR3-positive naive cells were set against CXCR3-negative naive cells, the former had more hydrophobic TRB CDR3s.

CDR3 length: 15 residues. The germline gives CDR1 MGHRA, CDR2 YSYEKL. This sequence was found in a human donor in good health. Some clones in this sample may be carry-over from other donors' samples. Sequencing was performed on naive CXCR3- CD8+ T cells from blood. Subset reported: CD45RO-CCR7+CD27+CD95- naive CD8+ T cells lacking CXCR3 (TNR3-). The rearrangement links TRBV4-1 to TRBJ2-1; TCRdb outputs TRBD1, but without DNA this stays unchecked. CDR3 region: CASSQSDRGRNEQFF.